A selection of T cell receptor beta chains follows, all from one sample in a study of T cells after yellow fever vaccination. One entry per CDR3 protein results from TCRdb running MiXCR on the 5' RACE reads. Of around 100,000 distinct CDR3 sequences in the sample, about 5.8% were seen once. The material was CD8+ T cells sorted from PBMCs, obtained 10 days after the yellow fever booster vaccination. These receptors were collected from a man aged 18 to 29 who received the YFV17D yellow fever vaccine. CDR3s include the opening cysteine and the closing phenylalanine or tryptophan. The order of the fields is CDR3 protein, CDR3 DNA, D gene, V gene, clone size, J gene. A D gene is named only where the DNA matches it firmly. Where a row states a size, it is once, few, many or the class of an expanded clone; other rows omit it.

cdr3_aa: CASSSPTKDPWANYGYTF
cdr3_nt: TGTGCCAGCAGTTCCCCGACGAAAGATCCGTGGGCTAACTATGGCTACACCTTC
d_call: .
v_call: TRBV6-5
clone_size: .
j_call: TRBJ1-2

cdr3_aa: CASRDPSGGNNGELFF
cdr3_nt: TGTGCCAGCAGAGACCCTAGCGGGGGTAATAACGGGGAGCTGTTTTTT
d_call: TRBD2
v_call: TRBV9
clone_size: few
j_call: TRBJ2-2

cdr3_aa: CASSLGQNSYNEQFF
cdr3_nt: TGCGCCAGCAGCTTGGGACAGAACTCCTACAATGAGCAGTTCTTC
d_call: .
v_call: TRBV5-1
clone_size: few
j_call: TRBJ2-1

cdr3_aa: CASSLLAGGTQETQYF
cdr3_nt: TGTGCCAGCAGCTTACTAGCGGGGGGAACTCAAGAGACCCAGTACTTC
d_call: TRBD2
v_call: TRBV7-8
clone_size: few
j_call: TRBJ2-5

cdr3_aa: CASSSTRTGTYEQYF
cdr3_nt: TGTGCCAGCAGCTCCACGAGAACAGGGACCTACGAGCAGTACTTC
d_call: .
v_call: TRBV7-9
clone_size: .
j_call: TRBJ2-7

cdr3_aa: CASSLDQGVRTEAFF
cdr3_nt: TGCGCCAGCAGCCTGGACCAGGGGGTCCGGACTGAAGCTTTCTTT
d_call: TRBD1
v_call: TRBV4-1
clone_size: .
j_call: TRBJ1-1

cdr3_aa: CASSLSGLSDTQYF
cdr3_nt: TGTGCCAGCAGCTTATCAGGGTTAAGTGATACGCAGTATTTT
d_call: .
v_call: TRBV5-4
clone_size: .
j_call: TRBJ2-3

cdr3_aa: CASSLVEENEKLFF
cdr3_nt: TGCGCCAGCAGCTTGGTCGAGGAGAATGAAAAACTGTTTTTT
d_call: .
v_call: TRBV5-1
clone_size: few
j_call: TRBJ1-4

cdr3_aa: CASSHFPDTDAFF
cdr3_nt: TGTGCCAGCAGTCACTTCCCGGACACTGATGCTTTCTTT
d_call: .
v_call: TRBV27
clone_size: .
j_call: TRBJ1-1

cdr3_aa: CSVEIQGANYGYTF
cdr3_nt: TGCAGCGTTGAAATTCAGGGAGCTAACTATGGCTACACCTTC
d_call: .
v_call: TRBV29-1
clone_size: few
j_call: TRBJ1-2

cdr3_aa: CASSIAVEQYF
cdr3_nt: TGTGCCAGCAGTATAGCGGTTGAGCAGTACTTC
d_call: .
v_call: TRBV6-2/TRBV6-3
clone_size: .
j_call: TRBJ2-7

cdr3_aa: CASSQSGLSSYNEQFF
cdr3_nt: TGCGCCAGCAGCCAAAGTGGGCTGAGCTCCTACAATGAGCAGTTCTTC
d_call: .
v_call: TRBV4-3
clone_size: many
j_call: TRBJ2-1

cdr3_aa: CASSFGSNQPQHF
cdr3_nt: TGCGCCAGCAGTTTCGGGTCCAATCAGCCCCAGCATTTT
d_call: .
v_call: TRBV5-1
clone_size: .
j_call: TRBJ1-5

cdr3_aa: CASTPRGGGELFF
cdr3_nt: TGTGCCAGCACCCCGAGGGGCGGCGGGGAGCTGTTTTTT
d_call: .
v_call: TRBV27
clone_size: .
j_call: TRBJ2-2

cdr3_aa: CASSQVVVWTESNEQFF
cdr3_nt: TGCGCCAGCAGCCAAGTCGTTGTCTGGACGGAATCGAATGAGCAGTTCTTC
d_call: .
v_call: TRBV4-3
clone_size: few
j_call: TRBJ2-1

cdr3_aa: CASRKGAAGGETQYF
cdr3_nt: TGTGCCAGCCGTAAAGGGGCGGCCGGGGGGGAGACCCAGTACTTC
d_call: TRBD2
v_call: TRBV2
clone_size: many
j_call: TRBJ2-5

cdr3_aa: CASSAGAQPVNEQFF
cdr3_nt: TGTGCCAGCAGCGCTGGGGCACAACCGGTCAATGAGCAGTTCTTC
d_call: .
v_call: TRBV9
clone_size: few
j_call: TRBJ2-1

cdr3_aa: CASSPVGTGVIYIQYF
cdr3_nt: TGTGCCAGCAGCCCCGTCGGGACAGGGGTGATATACATTCAGTACTTC
d_call: TRBD1
v_call: TRBV7-2
clone_size: .
j_call: TRBJ2-4

cdr3_aa: CASSSQGIANEKLFF
cdr3_nt: TGTGCCAGCAGTTCGCAGGGTATAGCTAATGAAAAACTGTTTTTT
d_call: .
v_call: TRBV12-3/TRBV12-4
clone_size: .
j_call: TRBJ1-4

cdr3_aa: CASSPAGTEYEAFF
cdr3_nt: TGTGCCAGTAGTCCTGCCGGGACGGAATATGAAGCTTTCTTT
d_call: .
v_call: TRBV19
clone_size: few
j_call: TRBJ1-1

cdr3_aa: CASSTRPRPSYEQYF
cdr3_nt: TGTGCCAGCAGCACCCGGCCCCGACCCTCCTACGAGCAGTACTTC
d_call: .
v_call: TRBV7-2
clone_size: few
j_call: TRBJ2-7

cdr3_aa: CATSVLLAGSYNEQFF
cdr3_nt: TGTGCCACCAGTGTCTTATTGGCCGGGTCCTACAATGAGCAGTTCTTC
d_call: .
v_call: TRBV15
clone_size: many
j_call: TRBJ2-1